One T cell receptor (beta chain) is described in this entry. Its matching antigen is unknown. The data were obtained in a study of brain T cells in children with intractable seizures. J gave up 3 bases and V 4 bases, and 4 bases lay outside the gene matches. Germline V gene lookup returns CDR1 SEHNR and CDR2 FQNEAQ (reference sequence). The CDR3 loop spans 15 amino acids. General observations from the study: Absence of clones before surgery may stem from lower sequencing depth.

Here immunoSEQ multiplex PCR was the method, and the copy in TCRdb shows in-frame clones only, minus some. The sample holds about 350,000 clones, approximately 93% seen once. Time point reported: blood from clinic visit 5 months post-surgery; TSC patient then seizure free. Sequencing was limited to surgery cases with top T cell transcript signatures in brain tissue. This receptor was obtained from a boy in the first two years of life with tuberous sclerosis and intractable seizures. Source: peripheral blood, taken approximately 5 months after surgery. The chain joins TRBV7-9 to TRBJ2-1, with 9 nucleotides matching TRBD2. The CDR3 nucleotides are TGTGCCAGCAGCTGGGGTAGCGGGAGCTACAATGAGCAGTTCTTC. This encodes CASSWGSGSYNEQFF.